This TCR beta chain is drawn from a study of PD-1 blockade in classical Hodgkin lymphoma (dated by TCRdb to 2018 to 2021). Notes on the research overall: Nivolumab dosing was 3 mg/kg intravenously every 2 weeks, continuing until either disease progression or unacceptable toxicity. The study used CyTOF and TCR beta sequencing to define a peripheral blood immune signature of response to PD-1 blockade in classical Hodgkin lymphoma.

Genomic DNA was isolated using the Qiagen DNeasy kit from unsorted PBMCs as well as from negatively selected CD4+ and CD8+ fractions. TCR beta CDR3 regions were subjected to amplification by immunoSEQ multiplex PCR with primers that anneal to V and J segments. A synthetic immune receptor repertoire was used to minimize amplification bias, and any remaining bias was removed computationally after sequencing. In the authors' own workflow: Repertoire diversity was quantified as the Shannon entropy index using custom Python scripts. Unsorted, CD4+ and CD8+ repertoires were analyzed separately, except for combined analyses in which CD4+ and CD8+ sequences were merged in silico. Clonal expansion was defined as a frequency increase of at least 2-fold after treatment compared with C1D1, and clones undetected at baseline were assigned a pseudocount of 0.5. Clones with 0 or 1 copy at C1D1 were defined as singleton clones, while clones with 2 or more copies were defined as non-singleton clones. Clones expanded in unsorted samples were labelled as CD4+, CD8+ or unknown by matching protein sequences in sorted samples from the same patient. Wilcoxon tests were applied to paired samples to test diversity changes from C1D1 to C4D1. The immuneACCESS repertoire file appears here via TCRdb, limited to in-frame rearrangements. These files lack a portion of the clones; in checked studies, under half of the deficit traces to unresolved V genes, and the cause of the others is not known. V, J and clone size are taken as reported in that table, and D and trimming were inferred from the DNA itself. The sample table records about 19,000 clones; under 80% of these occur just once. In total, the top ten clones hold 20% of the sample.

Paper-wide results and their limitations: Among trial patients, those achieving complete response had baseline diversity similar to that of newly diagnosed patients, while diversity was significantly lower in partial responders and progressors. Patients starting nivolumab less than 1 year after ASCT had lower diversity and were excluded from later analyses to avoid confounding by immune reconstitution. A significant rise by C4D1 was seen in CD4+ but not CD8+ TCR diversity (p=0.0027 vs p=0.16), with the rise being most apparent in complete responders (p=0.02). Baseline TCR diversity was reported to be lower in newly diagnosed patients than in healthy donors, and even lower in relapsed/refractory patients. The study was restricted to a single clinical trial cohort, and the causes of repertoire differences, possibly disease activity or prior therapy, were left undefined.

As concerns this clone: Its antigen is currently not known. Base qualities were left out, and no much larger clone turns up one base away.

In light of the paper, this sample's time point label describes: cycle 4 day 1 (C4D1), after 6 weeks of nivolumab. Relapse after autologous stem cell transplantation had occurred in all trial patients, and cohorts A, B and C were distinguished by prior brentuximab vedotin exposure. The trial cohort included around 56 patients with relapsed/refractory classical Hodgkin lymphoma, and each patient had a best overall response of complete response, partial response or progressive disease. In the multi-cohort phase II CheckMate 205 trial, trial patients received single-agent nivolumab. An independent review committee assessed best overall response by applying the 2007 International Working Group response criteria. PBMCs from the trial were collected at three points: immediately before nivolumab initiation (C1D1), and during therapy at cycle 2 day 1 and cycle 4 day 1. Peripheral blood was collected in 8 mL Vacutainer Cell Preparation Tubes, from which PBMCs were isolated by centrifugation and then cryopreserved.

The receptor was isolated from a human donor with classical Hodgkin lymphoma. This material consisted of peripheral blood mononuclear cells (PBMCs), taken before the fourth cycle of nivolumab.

The CDR3: CASRRRVNTEAFF. In nucleotides, the sequence is TGTGCCAGTAGACGACGGGTAAACACTGAAGCTTTCTTT. The rearranged chain carries TRBV6-5 and TRBJ1-1; a confident D gene designation cannot be given. The germline V gene provides CDR1 MNHEY and CDR2 SVGAGI. Trimming takes 9 bases from V and 2 bases from J, and the germline ends sit 13 bases apart. The CDR3 goes from the cysteine to the phenylalanine over 13 residues. Only the CDR3 region is kept as DNA, spanning 39 bases read in frame from base 1.